Listed below are T cell receptor beta chains from one sample, sequenced in a study of regulatory T cells in long-lasting Graves disease. TCRdb called the multiplex PCR reads again in MiXCR, with one record for every CDR3 protein. Found here are under 500,000 distinct CDR3 sequences, 20% of them singletons; the top ten hold about 7.8%. Here the sequenced sample was peripheral blood mononuclear cells (PBMCs), taken when the disease was refractory, from a patient treated with antithyroid drugs. The origin of the receptors is a female donor with Graves disease. CDR3s include the opening cysteine and the closing phenylalanine or tryptophan. The D gene is left open where the match is weak. Size values are once, few and many counts, or a class for expanded clones, and some rows have none.

v_gene: TRBV27
abundance: many
j_gene: TRBJ2-5
d_gene: TRBD2
CDR3nt: TGTGCCAGCGCGCCTGGGACTAGCAGACAAGAGACCCAGTACTTC
CDR3aa: CASAPGTSRQETQYF

v_gene: TRBV28
abundance: many
j_gene: TRBJ1-5
d_gene: .
CDR3nt: TGTGCCAGCAGTTTATACATCCCGGAGATCCAGCCCCAGCATTTT
CDR3aa: CASSLYIPEIQPQHF

v_gene: TRBV19
abundance: .
j_gene: TRBJ2-5
d_gene: .
CDR3nt: TGTGCCAGTAGTATTAGGCAGTCCGACGGGACCCAGTACTTC
CDR3aa: CASSIRQSDGTQYF

v_gene: TRBV7-9
abundance: .
j_gene: TRBJ2-6
d_gene: TRBD1
CDR3nt: TGTGCCAGCAGCCCGGGACAGGGAGCGGGGGCCAACGTCCTGACTTTC
CDR3aa: CASSPGQGAGANVLTF

v_gene: TRBV28
abundance: many
j_gene: TRBJ2-7
d_gene: .
CDR3nt: TGTGCCAGCAGTCACACAGGGAACGAGCAGTACTTC
CDR3aa: CASSHTGNEQYF

v_gene: TRBV6-5
abundance: few
j_gene: TRBJ1-1
d_gene: .
CDR3nt: TGTGCCAGCAGTTACGGGGGACGCCACACTGAAGCTTTCTTT
CDR3aa: CASSYGGRHTEAFF

v_gene: TRBV6-2/TRBV6-3
abundance: .
j_gene: TRBJ1-2
d_gene: .
CDR3nt: TGTGCCAGCATCGGACATTTTAACTATGGCTACACCTTC
CDR3aa: CASIGHFNYGYTF

v_gene: TRBV28
abundance: .
j_gene: TRBJ1-2
d_gene: .
CDR3nt: TGTGCCAGCACCCGACGAGTTGTAGGCTATGGCTACACCTTC
CDR3aa: CASTRRVVGYGYTF

v_gene: TRBV29-1
abundance: few
j_gene: TRBJ2-2
d_gene: TRBD1
CDR3nt: TGCAGCGTTGGGACAGGGTCCGGGGAGCTGTTTTTT
CDR3aa: CSVGTGSGELFF

v_gene: TRBV6-1
abundance: many
j_gene: TRBJ2-7
d_gene: .
CDR3nt: TGTGCCAGCGCCCCAATTGCGGGGTTGGGTTCCGAGCAGTACTTC
CDR3aa: CASAPIAGLGSEQYF

v_gene: TRBV7-2
abundance: .
j_gene: TRBJ2-1
d_gene: TRBD2
CDR3nt: TGTGCCAGCAGCTTATGGGGACTAGCGGGAGGGGATGAGCAGTTCTTC
CDR3aa: CASSLWGLAGGDEQFF

v_gene: TRBV7-9
abundance: .
j_gene: TRBJ2-7
d_gene: .
CDR3nt: TGTGCCAGCAGCTTCGCATGGAGCGAGCGGTACTTC
CDR3aa: CASSFAWSERYF

v_gene: TRBV29-1
abundance: few
j_gene: TRBJ2-7
d_gene: .
CDR3nt: TGCAGCGTTATTCCCCCGGGACACTACGAGCAGTACTTC
CDR3aa: CSVIPPGHYEQYF

v_gene: TRBV29-1
abundance: many
j_gene: TRBJ1-5
d_gene: .
CDR3nt: TGCAGCGTTGCGGCCAATAGCAATCAGCCCCAGCATTTT
CDR3aa: CSVAANSNQPQHF

v_gene: TRBV7-2
abundance: many
j_gene: TRBJ1-2
d_gene: .
CDR3nt: TGTGCCAGCAGCTTTCGGGGGCGCCCCTATGGCTACACCTTC
CDR3aa: CASSFRGRPYGYTF

v_gene: TRBV19
abundance: few
j_gene: TRBJ1-1
d_gene: .
CDR3nt: TGTGCCAGTAATACTGACGGGGGGCTCACTGAAGCTTTCTTT
CDR3aa: CASNTDGGLTEAFF

v_gene: TRBV20-1
abundance: many
j_gene: TRBJ1-5
d_gene: TRBD1
CDR3nt: TGCAGTGCTAAAGATGCTGGGGGGACAGGGTCTAATCAGCCCCAGCATTTT
CDR3aa: CSAKDAGGTGSNQPQHF

v_gene: TRBV28
abundance: many
j_gene: TRBJ2-2
d_gene: .
CDR3nt: TGTGCCAGCAGTTTTGGGTCCGTCGCCGGGGAGCTGTTTTTT
CDR3aa: CASSFGSVAGELFF

v_gene: TRBV6-1
abundance: many
j_gene: TRBJ2-5
d_gene: TRBD2
CDR3nt: TGTGCCAGCAGTGGGGTTAGCGGGAGAGGAGAGACCCAGTACTTC
CDR3aa: CASSGVSGRGETQYF

v_gene: TRBV7-3
abundance: .
j_gene: TRBJ2-7
d_gene: TRBD2
CDR3nt: TGTGCCAGCAGCTCGGGACTAGCGGGAGCTGCACAGTACTTC
CDR3aa: CASSSGLAGAAQYF

v_gene: TRBV24-1
abundance: .
j_gene: TRBJ2-1
d_gene: TRBD1
CDR3nt: TGTGCCACCAGTGATTTGAACCGGGACAGGGGTGTATGGTTCTTC
CDR3aa: CATSDLNRDRGVWFF

v_gene: TRBV25-1
abundance: .
j_gene: TRBJ2-1
d_gene: TRBD1
CDR3nt: TGTGCCAGCAGCCCTTCTCGGGGGACAGGTGCCTACAATGAGCAGTTCTTC
CDR3aa: CASSPSRGTGAYNEQFF

v_gene: TRBV19
abundance: .
j_gene: TRBJ2-1
d_gene: .
CDR3nt: TGTGCCAGTAGTATATCGCCCCCAGGGATCAATGAGCAGTTCTTC
CDR3aa: CASSISPPGINEQFF

v_gene: TRBV7-9
abundance: .
j_gene: TRBJ2-1
d_gene: .
CDR3nt: TGTGCCAGCAGCTTAGTATCCAGGACTGAGCAGTTCTTC
CDR3aa: CASSLVSRTEQFF

v_gene: TRBV24-1
abundance: many
j_gene: TRBJ1-4
d_gene: .
CDR3nt: TGTGCCACCAGTGATTCTCGGGACTCGAATGAAAAACTGTTTTTT
CDR3aa: CATSDSRDSNEKLFF

v_gene: TRBV7-8
abundance: many
j_gene: TRBJ1-2
d_gene: TRBD1
CDR3nt: TGTGCCAGCAGCTTAGACACAGGGGCCAACTATGGCTACACCTTC
CDR3aa: CASSLDTGANYGYTF

v_gene: TRBV19
abundance: few
j_gene: TRBJ2-2
d_gene: .
CDR3nt: TGTGCCAGTAGTATCTCTTCCGTCACCGGGGAGCTGTTTTTT
CDR3aa: CASSISSVTGELFF

v_gene: TRBV5-8
abundance: many
j_gene: TRBJ1-2
d_gene: .
CDR3nt: TGTGCCAGCAGCTTGGGTCCCTATGGCTACACCTTC
CDR3aa: CASSLGPYGYTF

v_gene: TRBV7-9
abundance: .
j_gene: TRBJ1-4
d_gene: TRBD1
CDR3nt: TGTGCCAGCAGCTATAACAGGGGATTGACTAATGAAAAACTGTTTTTT
CDR3aa: CASSYNRGLTNEKLFF

v_gene: TRBV6-2/TRBV6-3
abundance: many
j_gene: TRBJ1-2
d_gene: TRBD1
CDR3nt: TGTGCCAGCGGACAGGGGGCGTTCTATGGCTACACCTTC
CDR3aa: CASGQGAFYGYTF

v_gene: TRBV6-2/TRBV6-3
abundance: .
j_gene: TRBJ1-6
d_gene: .
CDR3nt: TGTGCCAGCAGTTACTCACGTCTTTCCCTCCACTTT
CDR3aa: CASSYSRLSLHF

v_gene: TRBV27
abundance: once
j_gene: TRBJ2-5
d_gene: TRBD1
CDR3nt: TGTGCCAGCAGTTTGGAAGAGGGGGCGAAGACCCAGTACTTC
CDR3aa: CASSLEEGAKTQYF

v_gene: TRBV5-8
abundance: .
j_gene: TRBJ2-7
d_gene: TRBD1
CDR3nt: TGTGCCAGCAGCTTGACAGGGGGCGGGAAGCAGTACTTC
CDR3aa: CASSLTGGGKQYF